The present T cell receptor (beta chain) was sequenced within a study of blood T cell repertoires in COVID-19 (dated by TCRdb to the early 2020s). Some background on the complete study: The collaborator samples originated in the United States, Italy and Spain and spanned the acute and convalescent phases of COVID-19. The prospective study material was composed of cDNA or gDNA derived from T cells, B-cell-depleted T cells, or PBMCs. The dataset comprised deeply sampled blood TCRbeta repertoires from subjects exposed to, actively infected with, or recovered from COVID-19. The repertoires were made available in a free public database intended to serve as a resource for research on the immune response to SARS-CoV-2. The samples were drawn from two sources: the first 160 participants of the ongoing ImmuneRACE study, and about 1,300 subjects contributed by 6 global collaborators. A de-identified subject ID, COVID-19 status, age in years and sex were almost always included in the sample metadata. HLA class I and class II types, where available, came from metadata supplied by the sample provider rather than from assay-based typing.

Collaborating institutions collected whole blood in K2EDTA tubes following their own protocols. For TCRbeta analysis, collaborator samples were shipped as frozen whole blood, as isolated PBMCs, or as DNA extracted from either sample type. Remarks on this clone: Its antigen is unknown. Within one base of it there is no much larger clone, and no base qualities were kept.

TCRbeta CDR3 regions were amplified from genomic DNA by means of the immunoSEQ Assay, a bias-controlled multiplex PCR. The study's processing was this. Nucleated cell counts per sample were estimated from amplification of reference gene primers within the assay. To quantify the absolute abundance of each unique TCRbeta CDR3 rearrangement, sequence reads were collapsed and filtered. Productive Simpson clonality was computed per sample as the square root of Simpson's diversity index over productive rearrangements. This is the immuneACCESS table as TCRdb keeps it, with only in-frame sequences that have V and J called. A part of the clones is gone; compared with another copy, unresolved V genes explain less than half, and the rest is unexplained. V and J calls and clone size are those listed in that table; D and trimming were worked out from the DNA. The sample table holds 120,000 or so clones, of which roughly four fifths were seen once. Jointly, the top ten make up about 5% of the sample.

What the work shows at the level of the full study, not this receptor alone: The amount of clinical and demographic metadata varied by source and participant and was provided uncurated.

The sequenced material came from peripheral blood. This sequence was found in a woman aged 65 to 85 with acute or convalescent COVID-19.

In nucleotide form, the sequence is TGTGCCAGCAGCTCGACAGGGAACTACCACAATGAGCAGTTCTTC. It encodes CASSSTGNYHNEQFF. Here the chain combines TRBV5-5 and TRBJ2-1, with 7 central nucleotides matching TRBD1. CDR1 and CDR2 are read off the germline V gene (reference sequence) as SGHKS and YYEKEE. Including cysteine and phenylalanine, the CDR3 has 15 amino acids. Solely the CDR3 DNA is kept, with 45 bases framed from the first base. Trimming accounts for 3 bases at V and 5 bases at J, while the number of junction bases matched to no gene is 8.